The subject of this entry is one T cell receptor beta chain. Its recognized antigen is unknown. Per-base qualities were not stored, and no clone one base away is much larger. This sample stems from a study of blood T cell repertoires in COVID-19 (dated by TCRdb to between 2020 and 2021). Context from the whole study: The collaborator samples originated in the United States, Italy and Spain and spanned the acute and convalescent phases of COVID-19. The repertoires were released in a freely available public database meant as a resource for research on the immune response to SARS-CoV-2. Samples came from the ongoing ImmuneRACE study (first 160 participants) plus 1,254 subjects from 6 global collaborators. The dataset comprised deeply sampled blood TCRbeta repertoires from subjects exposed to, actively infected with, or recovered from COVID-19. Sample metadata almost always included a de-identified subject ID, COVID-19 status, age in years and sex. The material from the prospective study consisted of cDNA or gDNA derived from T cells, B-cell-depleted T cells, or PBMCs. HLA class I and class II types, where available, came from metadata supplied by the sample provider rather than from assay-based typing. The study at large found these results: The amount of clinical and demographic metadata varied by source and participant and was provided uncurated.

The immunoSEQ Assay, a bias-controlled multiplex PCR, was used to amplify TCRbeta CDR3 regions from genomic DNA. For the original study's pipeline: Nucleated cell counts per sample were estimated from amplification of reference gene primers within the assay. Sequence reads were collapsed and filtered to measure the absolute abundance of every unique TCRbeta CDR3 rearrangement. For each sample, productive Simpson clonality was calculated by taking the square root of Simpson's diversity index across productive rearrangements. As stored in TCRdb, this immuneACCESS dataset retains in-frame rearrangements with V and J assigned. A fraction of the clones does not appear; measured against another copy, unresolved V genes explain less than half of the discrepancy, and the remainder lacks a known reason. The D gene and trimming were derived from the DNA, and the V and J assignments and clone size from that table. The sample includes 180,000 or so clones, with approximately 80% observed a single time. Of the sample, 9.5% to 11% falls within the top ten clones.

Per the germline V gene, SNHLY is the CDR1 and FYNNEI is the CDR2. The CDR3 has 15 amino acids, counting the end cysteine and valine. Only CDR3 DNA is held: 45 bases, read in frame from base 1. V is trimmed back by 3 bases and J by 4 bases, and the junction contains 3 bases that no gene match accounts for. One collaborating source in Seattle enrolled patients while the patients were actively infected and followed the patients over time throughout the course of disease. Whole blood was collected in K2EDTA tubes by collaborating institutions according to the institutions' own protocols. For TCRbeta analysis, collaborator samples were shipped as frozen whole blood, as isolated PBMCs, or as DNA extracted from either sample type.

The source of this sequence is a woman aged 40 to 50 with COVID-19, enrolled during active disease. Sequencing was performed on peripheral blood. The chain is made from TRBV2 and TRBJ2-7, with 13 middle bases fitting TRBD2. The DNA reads TGTGCCAGCAGTGAGGGACTAGCGGGGTTATACGAGCAGTACGTC. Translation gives CASSEGLAGLYEQYV.